The 24 T cell receptor beta chains in this list originate from one sample, sequenced in a study of shared clonotypes between healthy human individuals. Only in-frame clones appear in the TCRdb table, and some are missing; sequencing was by immunoSEQ multiplex PCR. The table has about 700,000 clones, around 90% seen once. Naive CD8 populations comprised CD45RO-negative cells positively selected for CCR7, excluding terminally differentiated effector memory CD45RA+ cells. The sequencing input was naive CD8+ T cells sorted from blood. Receptor source: a man aged 30 to 39 in good health.

As concerns this clone: Other nucleotide sequences from this sample produce the same CDR3. V usage is TRBV9 and J usage is TRBJ2-3; D gene uncertain. With 0 bases removed from V and 0 bases from J, the gap between germline ends came to 2 bases. Germline V gene sequence: CDR1 SGDLS, CDR2 YYNGEE. The CDR3 spans 13 residues. Here the CDR3 DNA reads TGTGCCAGCAGCGTAGTTAGCACAGATACGCAGTATTTT. Translated, it gives CASSVVSTDTQYF. The full variable domain, in which reference TRBV9 and TRBJ2-3 provide the parts outside the CDR3, is DSGVTQTPKHLITATGQRVTLRCSPRSGDLSVYWYQQSLDQGLQFLIQYYNGEERAKGNILERFSAQQFPDLHSELNLSSLELGDSALYFCASSVVSTDTQYFGPGTRLTVL.

The chain couples TRBV2 to TRBJ2-7; possibly TRBD1 for D (6 bases). Germline V CDR1 and CDR2: SNHLY, FYNNEI. Trimming shortened V by 6 bases and J by 2 bases, and 11 bases separated the two germline ends. CDR3 length: 13 amino acids. CDR3 sequence: CASSDRKTYEQYF. DNA of the CDR3: TGTGCCAGCAGCGACAGGAAGACCTACGAGCAGTACTTC.

This chain uses TRBV9 with TRBJ2-1; tentatively, D is TRBD1 (6 bases). V lost 7 bases and J lost 3, with 20 bases in between. Germline loops: CDR1 SGDLS, CDR2 YYNGEE. The CDR3 covers 16 residues. The CDR3 sequence is CASGRGGSSSYNEQFF. CDR3 in DNA: TGTGCCAGCGGTCGTGGGGGCAGCTCCAGCTACAATGAGCAGTTCTTC.

V is TRBV6-1 and J is TRBJ2-1; D may correspond to TRBD1 or TRBD2 (5 bases each). This CDR3 comprises 16 residues. Trimming pared 2 bases from V and 5 bases from J, leaving 16 bases between. Germline V gene data show CDR1 as MNHNS and CDR2 as SASEGT. CDR3 sequence: CASSELQGEYHNEQFF. The DNA for the CDR3 is TGTGCCAGCAGTGAACTCCAGGGAGAGTACCACAATGAGCAGTTCTTC.

V is TRBV15 and J is TRBJ1-2; D is ambiguous. Germline CDR1 reads LNHNV; CDR2 reads YYDKDF (reference sequence). The germline V and J ends were trimmed by 3 bases and 5 bases, with 16 bases remaining between them. This CDR3 has 15 residues. The CDR3 region has the DNA TGTGCCACCAGCAGGAAGTCAGATCTTGGGTATGGCTACACCTTC. Encoded protein: CATSRKSDLGYGYTF.

This chain connects TRBV7-9 to TRBJ1-2; the match to TRBD1 covers 9 bases. Losses at the gene ends were 6 bases for V and 4 bases for J; bases not matched to a gene: 12. The CDR3 runs to 16 residues. The V gene's germline CDR1 is SEHNR and CDR2 FQNEAQ (reference sequence). CDR3: CASSYHRGQGTYGYTF. The CDR3 DNA reads as TGTGCCAGCAGTTACCACCGCGGACAGGGGACCTATGGCTACACCTTC.

The table lists this clone with a count of one. The rearrangement links TRBV19 to TRBJ2-1; unclear D gene. The CDR3 is 12 amino acids. Trimming cost V 5 bases and J 8 bases, with 10 bases left between them. Per the germline V gene, CDR1 is LNHDA and CDR2 is SQIVND (reference sequence). CDR3 nucleotide sequence: TGTGCCAGTAGTTACCGGATCCATGAGCAGTTCTTC. Translating it yields CASSYRIHEQFF.

V usage is TRBV27 and J usage is TRBJ2-3, with 8 nucleotides matching TRBD2. The CDR3 runs to 15 residues. V lost 2 bases, J lost 6 bases, and 7 bases stayed unmatched. Germline values: CDR1 MNHEY, CDR2 SMNVEV (reference sequence). The CDR3 region is CASSLRVAGSDTQYF. The CDR3 DNA is TGTGCCAGCAGTTTAAGGGTAGCGGGATCGGATACGCAGTATTTT.

The chain is built from TRBV10-2 and TRBJ2-2; D call uncertain. This CDR3 region has 14 residues. The V end lost 2 bases, the J end lost 6 bases, and 10 bases lay between the germline ends. Germline V gene data show CDR1 as WSHSY and CDR2 as SAAADI. The CDR3 region has the DNA TGCGCCAGCAGTGAGGGGCTAGTATCCGGGGAGCTGTTTTTT. It specifies CASSEGLVSGELFF.

V gene TRBV4-1 combines with J gene TRBJ2-7; D is ambiguous. Trimming pared 2 bases from V and 0 bases from J, leaving 11 bases between. This CDR3 has 15 amino acids. Germline V gene sequence: CDR1 MGHRA, CDR2 YSYEKL. The CDR3 loop reads CASSQIGESSYEQYF. For the CDR3, the DNA is TGCGCCAGCAGCCAAATAGGAGAGAGCTCCTACGAGCAGTACTTC.

The chain is built from TRBV9 and TRBJ2-2; 7 bases match TRBD1. V shed 1 base and J 5 bases; nucleotides not matched to a gene: 14. The CDR3 consists of 18 residues. Germline CDR1 and CDR2: SGDLS and YYNGEE. CDR3 bases: TGTGCCAGCAGCGTATTCCCCACAGGGGAAGATTGGACCGGGGAGCTGTTTTTT. Amino acids: CASSVFPTGEDWTGELFF.

In its sample, this clone was seen a few times. The same CDR3 arises from other DNA sequences in this sample as well. This chain links TRBV27 with TRBJ2-7; 10 bases agree with TRBD1. V was pared by 3 bases and J by 2 bases, with 1 base of the junction left unmatched. The CDR3 runs to 14 residues. The germline V gene has CDR1 MNHEY and CDR2 SMNVEV (reference sequence). CDR3 sequence: CASSFGTGAYEQYF. The CDR3 DNA sequence: TGTGCCAGCAGTTTCGGGACAGGGGCCTACGAGCAGTACTTC.

The chain uses TRBV13 and TRBJ2-7, with D unclear. CDR1 PRHDT and CDR2 FYEKMQ come from the germline V gene (reference sequence). The ends were cut back, 5 bases at V and 2 bases at J, with 19 bases in the middle. The CDR3 runs 16 residues. As DNA, the CDR3 is TGTGCCAGCAGCCGCGCTCTTGGGGTCATCACCTACGAGCAGTACTTC. Protein product: CASSRALGVITYEQYF.

V usage is TRBV21-1 and J usage is TRBJ2-7; no check of the table's D call, TRBD2, against the DNA was made. TRBV21-1 is a recognized pseudogene. The CDR3 totals 16 residues. CDR3 in DNA: TGTGCCAGCAGCAAAGGGGAGCGGGAGGAGTCCTACGAGCAGTACTTC. This translates into CASSKGEREESYEQYF.

This chain connects TRBV29-1 to TRBJ1-1; the D gene is possibly TRBD1 (5 bases). This CDR3 spans 11 amino acids. Germline V gene lookup returns CDR1 SQVTM and CDR2 ANQGSEA. Trimming stripped 3 bases from V and 6 bases from J, with 8 bases between. The CDR3 DNA reads TGCAGCGTTGAGGAGGGGCCTGAAGCTTTCTTT. This sequence encodes CSVEEGPEAFF.

In its sample, this clone was seen once. J is TRBJ1-3 and V is TRBV6-5; D not certain. Germline assignment: CDR1 MNHEY and CDR2 SVGAGI. This CDR3 has 13 residues. Trimming stripped 4 bases from V and 3 bases from J, with 7 bases between. The CDR3 is CASSLGGGNTIYF. The CDR3 region has the DNA TGTGCCAGCAGTTTGGGCGGTGGAAACACCATATATTTT.

In this sample, this clone turned up once. The chain has TRBV13 and TRBJ2-2; the D is unclear. The CDR3 consists of 15 residues. Trimming cost V 2 bases and J 5 bases, with 12 bases left between them. Looked up from germline, CDR1 is PRHDT and CDR2 is FYEKMQ (reference sequence). CDR3 region: CASSLSDKPTGELFF. CDR3 nucleotides: TGTGCCAGCAGCTTATCCGACAAACCGACCGGGGAGCTGTTTTTT.

The chain recombines TRBV19 with TRBJ2-1, with D perhaps matching TRBD1 (6 bases). The V and J ends lost 7 bases and 0 bases respectively, with 13 bases between them. Germline lookup yields CDR1 LNHDA and CDR2 SQIVND (reference sequence). The CDR3 loop spans 15 amino acids. The chain's CDR3 is CASIQGHGSYNEQFF. CDR3 sequence (DNA): TGTGCCAGTATCCAGGGACACGGCTCCTACAATGAGCAGTTCTTC.

CDR3: CASSLGQDYGYTF. Written as DNA, the CDR3 is TGTGCCAGCAGCTTAGGACAGGACTATGGCTACACCTTC. This sequence joins TRBV11-2 and TRBJ1-2, with D possibly being TRBD1 (6 bases). Germline values: CDR1 SGHAT, CDR2 FQNNGV. The CDR3 is 13 residues long. V lost 1 base to trimming and J lost 3 bases, with 6 bases between them.

V usage is TRBV11-2 and J usage is TRBJ1-2, with TRBD1 matching 10 bases. V lost 4 bases, J lost 7 bases, and 15 bases stayed unmatched. The CDR3 covers 17 residues. Germline CDR1 and CDR2: SGHAT and FQNNGV. As DNA, the CDR3 is TGTGCCAGCAGCTCCACCGGGACAGGGGATCTTAGTGCTGGCTACACCTTC. It specifies CASSSTGTGDLSAGYTF.

This rearrangement joins TRBV2 to TRBJ2-6; 9 bases fit TRBD1. The germline V gene has CDR1 SNHLY and CDR2 FYNNEI. The CDR3 has 19 amino acids. J lost 0 bases, V lost 5 bases, and 11 bases had no gene match. Here the CDR3 reads CASSRLPGQGDSGANVLTF. The DNA for the CDR3 is TGTGCCAGCAGTCGATTACCGGGACAGGGAGACTCTGGGGCCAACGTCCTGACTTTC.

This chain joins TRBV5-1 and TRBJ2-7; D is possibly TRBD1 or TRBD2 (5 bases each). The CDR3 loop spans 14 amino acids. V dropped 2 bases and J dropped 2 bases, with 11 bases sitting between them. Germline-derived CDR1 and CDR2 are SGHRS and YFSETQ. The CDR3 region has the DNA TGCGCCAGCAGCTTCCGGGACGGTCCCTACGAGCAGTACTTC. As protein: CASSFRDGPYEQYF.

The V call is TRBV2, the J call TRBJ2-4, with TRBD2 identical over 14 bases. The ends lost 8 bases at V and 1 base at J; junction bases unmatched: 16. CDR1 and CDR2 from the germline V gene are SNHLY and FYNNEI. There are 20 residues in the CDR3. This CDR3 is CASLERTSGGFMVAKNIQYF. Written as DNA, the CDR3 is TGTGCCAGCCTGGAACGGACTAGCGGGGGGTTTATGGTGGCCAAAAACATTCAGTACTTC.

V usage is TRBV4-1 and J usage is TRBJ2-7, with TRBD2 identical over 11 bases. CDR1 MGHRA and CDR2 YSYEKL come from the germline V gene. This CDR3 is 16 amino acids long. V lost 2 bases to trimming and J lost 4 bases; unmatched junction nucleotides: 7. In nucleotides, the CDR3 is TGCGCCAGCAGCCAACTACTAGCGGGAGAACTGTACGAGCAGTACTTC. It is translated as CASSQLLAGELYEQYF.